The present TCR beta chain was sequenced within a study of T cells after posttransplantation cyclophosphamide. Whole-study results and caveats: Later post-transplant blood repertoires were often dominated by donor CD8+ memory clones. Tissue-infiltrating T cells from skin or gut overlapped little with blood T cells.

Germline CDR1 MNHEY, CDR2 SMNVEV (reference sequence). With 5 bases removed from V and 2 bases from J, the gap between germline ends came to 10 bases. The CDR3 runs to 14 residues. This clone was counted ten times or more. Its specificity is not known. Generated by immunoSEQ multiplex PCR, the TCRdb table keeps only in-frame clones and is missing some. Listed for the sample are 12,000 or so clones, none seen a single time. V and J are TRBV27 and TRBJ1-5; tentative D call: TRBD1 (6 bases). This TCR was recovered from a middle-aged woman in good health, CMV-negative, and a related stem cell transplant donor. Sequenced: PBMCs. CDR3 DNA sequence: TGTGCCAGCAGTCCACGGACAGGCAATCAGCCCCAGCATTTT. It is translated as CASSPRTGNQPQHF.